This T cell receptor (beta chain) was profiled in a study of shared clonotypes between healthy human individuals. Regarding this clone: Its antigen is as yet unknown.

Overall study results and limits: Non-shared clonotypes displayed generation probabilities falling below those of clonotypes present in all four donors. In general, naive subsets displayed greater estimated richness than memory subsets did.

In the authors' workflow: ImmunoSEQ output held junction-only sequences without quality scores, so filtering differed. The assay was immunoSEQ multiplex PCR, and TCRdb's table has in-frame clones only and misses some. Clone size and V and J calls were adopted from that table, with D and trimming inferred from the DNA. Among 2 million to 2.5 million clones, just over 90% were seen once, and the ten largest hold 0.3% to 0.4%. V dropped 4 bases and J dropped 2; count of bases not matched to a gene: 4. The CDR3 covers 15 residues. CDR1 and CDR2 (germline): MDHEN, SYDVKM. Healthy adults negative for HIV, lacking recent acute infections or vaccinations, served as donors.

The specimen sequenced was naive CD4+ T cells from PBMCs. Subset meaning: CD45RA+ positively selected. The clonotype comes from a young man in good health. Some clones in this sample may be carry-over from other donors' samples. The gene calls are TRBV28 and TRBJ2-1; 8 bases line up with TRBD1. The chain's CDR3 is CASSSQGVPYNEQFF. The CDR3 nucleotides are TGTGCCAGCAGTTCACAGGGGGTCCCCTACAATGAGCAGTTCTTC.